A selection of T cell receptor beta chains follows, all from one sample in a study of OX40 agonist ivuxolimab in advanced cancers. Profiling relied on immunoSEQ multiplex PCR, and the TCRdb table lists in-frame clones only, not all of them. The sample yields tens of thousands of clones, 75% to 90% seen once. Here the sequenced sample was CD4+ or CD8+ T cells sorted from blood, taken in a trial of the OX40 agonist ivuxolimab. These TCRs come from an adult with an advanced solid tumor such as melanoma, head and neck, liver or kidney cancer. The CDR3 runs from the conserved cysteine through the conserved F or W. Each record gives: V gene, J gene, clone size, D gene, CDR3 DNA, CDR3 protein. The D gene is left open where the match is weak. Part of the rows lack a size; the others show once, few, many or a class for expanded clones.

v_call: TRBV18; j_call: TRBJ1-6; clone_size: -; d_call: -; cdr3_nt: TGTGCCAGCTCCCTCTCGGGAACAAATTCACCCCTCCACTTT; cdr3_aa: CASSLSGTNSPLHF
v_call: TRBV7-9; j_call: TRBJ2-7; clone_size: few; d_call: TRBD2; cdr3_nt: TGTGCCAGCAGCTCGGGACTAGCGGGAGTTGACGAGCAGTACTTC; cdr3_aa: CASSSGLAGVDEQYF
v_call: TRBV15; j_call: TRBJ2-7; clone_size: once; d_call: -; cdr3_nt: TGTGCCACCAGCAGAGCCCGAGGGGCGTACGAGCAGTACTTC; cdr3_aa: CATSRARGAYEQYF
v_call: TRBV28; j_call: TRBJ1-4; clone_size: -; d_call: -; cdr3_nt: TGTGCCAGCAGGAAAACCGGAGGGTTGGGTCCCACAACTAATGAAAAACTGTTTTTT; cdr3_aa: CASRKTGGLGPTTNEKLFF
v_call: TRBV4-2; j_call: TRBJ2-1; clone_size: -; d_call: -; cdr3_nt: TGTGCCAGCAGCCAAGATCGCGGGGAATCCTACAATGAGCAGTTCTTC; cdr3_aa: CASSQDRGESYNEQFF
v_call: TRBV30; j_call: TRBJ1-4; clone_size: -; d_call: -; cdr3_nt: TGTGCCTGGAGTGTACTCGGTGAAAAACTGTTTTTT; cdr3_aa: CAWSVLGEKLFF
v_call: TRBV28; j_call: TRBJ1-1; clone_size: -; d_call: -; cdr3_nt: TGTGCCAGCAGTGTCGAACCGAGTGGAATTTTCTTT; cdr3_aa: CASSVEPSGIFF
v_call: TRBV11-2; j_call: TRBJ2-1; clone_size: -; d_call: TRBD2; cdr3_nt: TGTGCCAGCAGCCTGGGACTAGCGGGGGAGCAGTTCTTC; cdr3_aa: CASSLGLAGEQFF
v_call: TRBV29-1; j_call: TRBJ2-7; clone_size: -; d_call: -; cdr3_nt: TGCAGTGCAACCCAGGGTGCCTACGAGCAGTACTTC; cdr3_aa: CSATQGAYEQYF
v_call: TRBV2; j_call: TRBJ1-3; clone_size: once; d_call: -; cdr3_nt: TGTGCCAGCAGTGAAGCGAGGTCGAGGGGAAACACCATATATTTT; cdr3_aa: CASSEARSRGNTIYF
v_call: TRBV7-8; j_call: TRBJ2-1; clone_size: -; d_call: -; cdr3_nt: TGTGCCAGCAGCTTATTGGTGGGAGGATACAATGAGCAGTTCTTC; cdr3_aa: CASSLLVGGYNEQFF
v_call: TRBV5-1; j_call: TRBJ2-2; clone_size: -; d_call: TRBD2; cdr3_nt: TGCGCCAGCAGCTTGTTGGCTAGCGGGAGGGCCGACACCGGGGAGCTGTTTTTT; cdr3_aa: CASSLLASGRADTGELFF
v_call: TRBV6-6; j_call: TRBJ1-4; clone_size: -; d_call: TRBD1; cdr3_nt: TGTGCCAGCAGTTACCTCGGACAGGGTGTTGAAAAACTGTTTTTT; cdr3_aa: CASSYLGQGVEKLFF
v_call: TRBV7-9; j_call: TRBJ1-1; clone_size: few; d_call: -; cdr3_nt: TGTGCCAGCAGCCTCCGGACTGTTGAAGCTTTCTTT; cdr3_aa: CASSLRTVEAFF
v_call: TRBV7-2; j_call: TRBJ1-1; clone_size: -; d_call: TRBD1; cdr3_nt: TGTGCCAGCAGCCCAGTGACAGGGGACACTGAAGCTTTCTTT; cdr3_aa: CASSPVTGDTEAFF
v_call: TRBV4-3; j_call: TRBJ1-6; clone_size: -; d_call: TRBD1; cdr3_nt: TGCGCCAGCAGCCAAGAGGGACAGGGTAGATCACCCCTCCACTTT; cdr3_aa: CASSQEGQGRSPLHF
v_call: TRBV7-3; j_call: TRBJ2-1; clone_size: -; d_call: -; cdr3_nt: TGTGCCAGCAGCGGACAGGGGACTAGCTCCTACAATGAGCAGTTCTTC; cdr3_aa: CASSGQGTSSYNEQFF
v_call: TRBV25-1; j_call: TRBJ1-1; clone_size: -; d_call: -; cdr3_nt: TGTGCCAGCGGCGGGAACACTGAAGCTTTCTTT; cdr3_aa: CASGGNTEAFF
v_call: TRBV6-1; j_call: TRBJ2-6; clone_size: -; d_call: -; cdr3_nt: TGTGCCAGCCGGGTCTCTGGGGCCAACGTCCTGACTTTC; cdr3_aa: CASRVSGANVLTF
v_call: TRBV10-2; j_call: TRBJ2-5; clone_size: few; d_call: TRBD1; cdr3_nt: TGCGCCAGCAGGCTCGGGACAGGGGGCGAGGGGGTGACCCAGTACTTC; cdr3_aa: CASRLGTGGEGVTQYF
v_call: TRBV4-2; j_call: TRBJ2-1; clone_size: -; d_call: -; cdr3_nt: TGTGCCAGCAGCCAAGAAGGCGGCTACCGCTCCTACAATGAGCAGTTCTTC; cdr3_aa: CASSQEGGYRSYNEQFF
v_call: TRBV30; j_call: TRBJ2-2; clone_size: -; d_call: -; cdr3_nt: TGTGCCTGGAGCGGGGACGGGGTAGGAGGGGAGCTGTTTTTT; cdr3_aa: CAWSGDGVGGELFF
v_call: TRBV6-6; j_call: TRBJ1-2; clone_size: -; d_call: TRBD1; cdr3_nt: TGTGCCAGCTTGCAGGGGGCGGGCTTAAATGGCTACACCTTC; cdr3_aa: CASLQGAGLNGYTF
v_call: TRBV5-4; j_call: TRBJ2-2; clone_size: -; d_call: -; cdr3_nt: TGTGCCAGCAGCTCTAAAACTGGGGCCACCGGGGAGCTGTTTTTT; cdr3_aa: CASSSKTGATGELFF
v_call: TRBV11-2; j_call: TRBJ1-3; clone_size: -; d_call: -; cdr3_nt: TGTGCCAGCAGCCTGCCGGTGATCTCTGGAAACACCATATATTTT; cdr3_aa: CASSLPVISGNTIYF